A single sample gave rise to the 16 T cell receptor beta chains below, sequenced in a study of T cell repertoires in cytomegalovirus infection. TCRdb passed the reads through MiXCR, listing each CDR3 protein once. Here the sample spans around 450,000 distinct CDR3 sequences, 31% being singletons. The sequencing input was PBMCs. These receptors originate from a human donor in good health (CMV status not recorded). Some clones in this sample may be carry-over from other donors' samples.

Worth noting for this clonotype: One end of the junction varies from germline; a read error may be responsible. The CDR3 DNA sequence: TGTGCCAGCAGCGATCACACTGAAGATTTCTTT. This encodes CASSDHTEDFF. The gene calls are TRBV5-6 and TRBJ1-1, with unresolved D. The CDR3 covers 11 residues. The germline gives CDR1 SGHDT, CDR2 YYEEEE.

This clonotype has ten or more counts. This chain joins TRBV7-6 and TRBJ2-7; D is unclear. Between the trimmed V and J ends, which lost 1 base and 0 bases, there was a span of 7 bases. The CDR3 extends over 14 amino acids. The V gene's germline CDR1 is SGHVS and CDR2 FNYEAQ. CDR3 residues: CASSLGRLSYEQYF. CDR3 in DNA: TGTGCCAGCAGCTTAGGACGGCTCTCCTACGAGCAGTACTTC.

This clonotype was seen more than once but under ten times. This sequence joins TRBV19 and TRBJ2-1; D perhaps matches TRBD1 (6 bases). Trimming took off 5 bases at V and 8 bases at J, with 16 bases between the two ends. CDR1 and CDR2 from the germline V gene are LNHDA and SQIVND (reference sequence). The CDR3 extends over 14 amino acids. The CDR3 DNA reads TGTGCCAGTAGTTCGCGACAGGACTTTCATGAGCAGTTCTTC. This gives the protein CASSSRQDFHEQFF.

The sample holds a few counts of this clonotype. This chain uses TRBV25-1 with TRBJ2-6; unclear D gene. Between the trimmed V and J ends, which lost 7 bases and 0 bases, there was a span of 7 bases. The length of the CDR3 is 14 residues. The germline V gene encodes CDR1 MGHDK and CDR2 SYGVNS. The CDR3 sequence is CASIRSSGANVLTF. CDR3 in DNA: TGTGCCAGCATCCGAAGCTCTGGGGCCAACGTCCTGACTTTC.

This clonotype was seen many times. The CDR3 DNA is TGTGCCAGCAGCTTTCGGGGGGCCGGGGCAGATACGCAGTATTTT. Its protein product is CASSFRGAGADTQYF. V gene TRBV7-2 combines with J gene TRBJ2-3, with a possible D match to TRBD2 (7 bases). There are 15 residues in the CDR3. CDR1 is SGHTA and CDR2 is FQGNSA in the germline V gene. V was trimmed by 3 bases and J by 4 bases, leaving 14 bases between them.

The sample holds many counts of this clonotype. As DNA, the CDR3 is TGTGCCAGCAGCGCGAGGACAGGGACCCCTGAAGCTTTCTTT. As protein: CASSARTGTPEAFF. V gene TRBV7-8 combines with J gene TRBJ1-1, with 8 nucleotides matching TRBD1. The CDR3 runs to 14 residues. The J segment lost 6 bases and the V segment lost 5 bases, leaving 8 bases of the junction unmatched. Germline values: CDR1 SGHVS, CDR2 FQNEAQ.

This clonotype was counted a few times. V is TRBV7-6 and J is TRBJ2-5; TRBD1 might be the D (6 bases). CDR1 SGHVS and CDR2 FNYEAQ come from the germline V gene. The ends were cut back, 2 bases at V and 5 bases at J, with 15 bases in the middle. The CDR3 length is 15 residues. CDR3 residues: CASSLSARGRETQYF. The CDR3 DNA reads TGTGCCAGCAGCTTATCGGCCAGGGGAAGGGAGACCCAGTACTTC.

V and J are TRBV2 and TRBJ2-1; 11 nucleotides agree with TRBD1. The CDR3 is 16 amino acids. Trimming at V came to 8 bases and at J to 0 bases, leaving 6 bases not matched to a gene. Looked up from germline, CDR1 is SNHLY and CDR2 is FYNNEI. The CDR3, as DNA: TGTGCCAGCGAGGACAGGGGGCTTCGCTCCTACAATGAGCAGTTCTTC. It yields the protein CASEDRGLRSYNEQFF.

This clonotype has more than one count but fewer than ten. CDR3 nucleotide sequence: TGCGCCAGCAGCTTGGCGAACCAGGATCCGCGAGAGACCCAGTACTTC. Its protein is CASSLANQDPRETQYF. The chain has TRBV5-1 and TRBJ2-5; D call uncertain. The CDR3 has 16 amino acids. V dropped 0 bases and J dropped 4 bases, with 16 bases sitting between them. The V gene's germline CDR1 is SGHRS and CDR2 YFSETQ.

This clonotype turned up a few times. The CDR3 bases are TGTGCCAGCAGTCTCACACGGGGAGGAAATGGCTACACCTTC. Translated: CASSLTRGGNGYTF. V usage is TRBV11-1 and J usage is TRBJ1-2; D gene ambiguous. The CDR3 is 14 residues long. Germline V gene data show CDR1 as SGHAT and CDR2 as FQDESV (reference sequence). V lost 6 bases to trimming and J lost 6 bases, with 17 bases between them. The variable domain in full, with the rest retrieved from reference TRBV11-1 and TRBJ1-2, is EAEVAQSPRYKITEKSQAVAFWCDPISGHATLYWYRQILGQGPELLVQFQDESVVDDSQLPKDRFSAERLKGVDSTLKIQPAELGDSAMYLCASSLTRGGNGYTFGSGTRLTVV.

The genes are TRBV12-3 or TRBV12-4 and TRBJ1-2, with a tentative D call TRBD1 (6 bases). The CDR3 runs 14 residues. Trimming left V 9 bases short and J 4 bases short, with 18 bases between. CDR3 in amino acids: CASEGGGGPYGYTF. In DNA form, the CDR3 reads TGTGCCAGTGAGGGGGGTGGAGGCCCCTATGGCTACACCTTC.

This clonotype was counted between two and nine times. J is TRBJ1-4 and V is TRBV7-2; D possibly corresponds to TRBD1 (5 bases). V shed 1 base and J shed 8 bases, with 11 bases lying between them. The germline gives CDR1 SGHTA, CDR2 FQGNSA. The CDR3 length is 14 residues. The CDR3, as DNA: TGTGCCAGCAGCTTAGTCAGGGAGTCAGAAAAACTGTTTTTT. This gives the protein CASSLVRESEKLFF.

This clonotype came up once. CDR3 nucleotides: TGTGCCAGCAGGCCAGGACAGCCCTATGGCTACACCTTC. Residues: CASRPGQPYGYTF. The chain carries TRBV5-8 and TRBJ1-2, with D possibly being TRBD1 (6 bases). The CDR3 length is 13 residues. Per the germline V gene, CDR1 is SGHTS and CDR2 is YDEGEE. The V and J ends lost 5 bases and 4 bases respectively, with 12 bases between them.

The chain joins TRBV6-2 or TRBV6-3 to TRBJ1-5; D gene uncertain. Trimming removed 4 bases at V and 0 bases at J, with 13 bases between. CDR3 length: 16 amino acids. Germline lookup yields CDR1 MNHEY and CDR2 SVGEGT. The chain's CDR3 is CASSFRHLSSNQPQHF. The CDR3, as DNA: TGTGCCAGCAGTTTCAGACACCTCTCTAGCAATCAGCCCCAGCATTTT.

The chain employs TRBV3-1 and TRBJ1-4; D is unclear. Germline loops: CDR1 LGHDT, CDR2 YNNKEL (reference sequence). The CDR3 runs to 15 residues. The V gene lost 3 bases and the J gene lost 4 bases, with 12 bases spanning the gap. CDR3 DNA: TGTGCCAGCAGCCAGGGCCTAGGTGATAATGAAAAACTGTTTTTT. As protein: CASSQGLGDNEKLFF.

This clonotype was counted only a few times. CDR3 DNA: TGCAGGACCGGGGGGGCCAGCACAGATACGCAGTATTTT. Its protein product is CRTGGASTDTQYF. The chain joins TRBV20-1 to TRBJ2-3; 8 bases line up with TRBD2. The CDR3 spans 13 residues. The germline CDR1 and CDR2 sequences are DFQATT and SNEGSKA (reference sequence).